This T cell receptor (beta chain) appears in the sequencing data of a study of cytomegalovirus exposure and HLA in healthy donors. Study conclusions and caveats: Common viral pathogens (according to a later analysis) appeared linked to several of the most significant clusters.

PCR amplification relied on 60 Vbeta primers (plus 13 Jbeta primers). The table came from immunoSEQ multiplex PCR; TCRdb's copy has only in-frame clones and leaves some out. The sample consists of roughly 110,000 clones, 82% of them appearing once. Turning to this clone: What it binds is not known.

Germline V gene lookup returns CDR1 SQVTM and CDR2 ANQGSEA. The CDR3 runs 13 residues. Between the trimmed V and J ends, which lost 3 bases and 5 bases, there was a span of 13 bases. The study sampled nominally healthy donors, though unrecorded immune exposures were likely. This TCR came from a man aged 25-40 years in good health and CMV-seropositive. The V and J genes are TRBV29-1 and TRBJ2-5, with D possibly TRBD1 on 6 matching bases. Source material: PBMCs. In DNA form, the CDR3 reads TGCAGCGTTGATTTATCAGGGGCTGAGACCCAGTACTTC. Amino acid sequence: CSVDLSGAETQYF.